This is a list of T cell receptor beta chains from one sample in a study of identical twins. From the 5' RACE reads, TCRdb called clonotypes with MiXCR, one entry per CDR3 protein. The table includes 250,000 or so distinct CDR3 sequences, around 6.6% detected once. The same data also contributed to another study, on yellow fever vaccine responses in identical twins.

The sequencing input was memory (CD45RO+) T cells sorted from blood. These receptor sequences come from a woman younger than 35 in good health. The CDR3 runs from the conserved cysteine through the conserved F or W. D genes are given only for firm matches. The listing skips clone size in some rows; elsewhere it reads once, few, many or a size class.

TRBJ2-2	many	.	TRBV2	CASSEDRNTGELFF	TGTGCCAGCAGTGAAGACAGGAACACCGGGGAGCTGTTTTTT
TRBJ2-2	.	TRBD1	TRBV7-3	CASSSGTGGTGELFF	TGTGCCAGCAGCTCCGGGACAGGGGGTACCGGGGAGCTGTTTTTT
TRBJ2-2	few	.	TRBV24-1	CATSDPESAVSAGELFF	TGTGCCACCAGTGACCCCGAATCCGCAGTGAGTGCCGGGGAGCTGTTTTTT
TRBJ1-1	.	.	TRBV20-1	CSASPSYTEAFF	TGCAGTGCTAGCCCGTCCTACACTGAAGCTTTCTTT
TRBJ2-5	once	.	TRBV5-4	CASTDGERVGETQYF	TGTGCCAGCACCGACGGGGAGCGGGTAGGAGAGACCCAGTACTTC
TRBJ2-7	.	.	TRBV7-9	CASSLASPGVLYEQYF	TGTGCCAGCAGCTTAGCGAGCCCAGGGGTACTCTACGAGCAGTACTTC
TRBJ2-7	many	TRBD2	TRBV20-1	CSAREFGGSPLYEQYF	TGCAGTGCTAGAGAATTTGGCGGGAGTCCCCTCTACGAGCAGTACTTC
TRBJ1-5	few	.	TRBV20-1	CSAIVGGGNQPQHF	TGCAGTGCTATCGTCGGGGGGGGCAATCAGCCCCAGCATTTT
TRBJ2-7	few	TRBD2	TRBV28	CASSLKVAGSAYEQYF	TGTGCCAGCAGTTTAAAGGTAGCGGGGAGCGCATACGAGCAGTACTTC
TRBJ2-3	.	.	TRBV29-1	CSVGRGAMGTDTQYF	TGCAGCGTTGGGAGGGGAGCCATGGGGACAGATACGCAGTATTTT
TRBJ2-7	many	TRBD2	TRBV5-1	CASSLDPGTTYEQYF	TGCGCCAGCAGCTTGGATCCAGGGACTACCTACGAGCAGTACTTC
TRBJ1-6	.	TRBD1	TRBV9	CASSVGQGANNSPLHF	TGTGCCAGCAGCGTAGGACAGGGGGCGAATAATTCACCCCTCCACTTT
TRBJ1-5	few	TRBD1	TRBV20-1	CSAPDRAQQPQHF	TGCAGTGCCCCGGACAGGGCACAACAGCCCCAGCATTTT
TRBJ2-2	many	TRBD2	TRBV15	CATSGEFQPGGTGELFF	TGTGCCACCAGCGGAGAGTTTCAGCCGGGAGGCACCGGGGAGCTGTTTTTT
TRBJ2-7	many	TRBD1	TRBV27	CASSKQGSHEQYF	TGTGCCAGCAGTAAACAGGGGTCCCACGAGCAGTACTTC
TRBJ2-7	.	TRBD1	TRBV11-2	CASSFRTGRRNEQYF	TGTGCCAGCAGCTTCCGGACAGGACGTCGGAACGAGCAGTACTTC
TRBJ2-1	.	.	TRBV5-5	CASSFLISGNEQFF	TGTGCCAGCAGCTTCTTAATCTCCGGGAATGAGCAGTTCTTC
TRBJ2-1	.	.	TRBV3-1	CASSPQGRGTHNEQFF	TGTGCCAGCAGCCCGCAGGGGCGTGGGACCCACAATGAGCAGTTCTTC
TRBJ2-2	few	.	TRBV5-1	CASSLGASRERTGELFF	TGCGCCAGCAGCTTGGGGGCTAGCCGAGAGCGCACCGGGGAGCTGTTTTTT
TRBJ2-1	many	TRBD1	TRBV7-8	CASSLGTGTYNEQFF	TGTGCCAGCAGCTTAGGGACAGGGACCTACAATGAGCAGTTCTTC
TRBJ2-1	few	.	TRBV18	CASSPPGAGEQFF	TGTGCCAGCTCACCTCCGGGGGCTGGTGAGCAGTTCTTC
TRBJ2-2	few	TRBD2	TRBV5-1	CASSLSGRAFTGELFF	TGCGCCAGCAGCTTAAGCGGGAGGGCCTTCACCGGGGAGCTGTTTTTT
TRBJ2-3	.	.	TRBV6-1	CASSEVGGSASDTQYF	TGTGCCAGCAGTGAAGTGGGGGGCTCTGCCTCGGATACGCAGTATTTT
TRBJ1-3	few	TRBD1	TRBV27	CASSRTQGAAGNTIYF	TGTGCCAGCAGTAGAACACAGGGGGCTGCTGGAAACACCATATATTTT
TRBJ1-6	.	.	TRBV20-1	CSAAEGDYLHF	TGCAGTGCAGCCGAAGGGGATTACCTCCACTTT
TRBJ2-1	.	.	TRBV21-1	CASRVRALTYNEQFF	TGTGCCAGCAGGGTGAGGGCGCTCACCTACAATGAGCAGTTCTTC
TRBJ2-5	.	TRBD2	TRBV5-1	CASSLVSGSQETQYF	TGCGCCAGCAGCTTGGTTAGCGGGAGCCAAGAGACCCAGTACTTC
TRBJ2-3	few	.	TRBV29-1	CSVGPFTASTDTQYF	TGCAGCGTTGGACCCTTTACAGCTAGCACAGATACGCAGTATTTT
TRBJ2-1	few	TRBD2	TRBV12-3/TRBV12-4	CASRTSLPRGERVDEQFF	TGTGCCAGCAGAACCTCACTCCCCCGGGGGGAGCGGGTCGATGAGCAGTTCTTC
TRBJ2-7	.	.	TRBV27	CASSLFQGHEQYF	TGTGCCAGCAGTTTATTCCAGGGCCACGAGCAGTACTTC
TRBJ1-5	few	.	TRBV28	CASSKGVQPQHF	TGTGCCAGCAGTAAGGGTGTTCAGCCCCAGCATTTT
TRBJ2-3	.	TRBD1	TRBV20-1	CSAHRQGTDTQYF	TGCAGTGCCCATCGACAGGGTACAGATACGCAGTATTTT
TRBJ1-4	few	TRBD1	TRBV5-6	CASRPGQGPNEKLFF	TGTGCCAGCAGACCCGGACAGGGGCCTAATGAAAAACTGTTTTTT
TRBJ2-1	.	TRBD2	TRBV7-2	CASSLRASGELGNEQFF	TGTGCCAGCAGCTTACGGGCTAGCGGGGAGTTGGGCAATGAGCAGTTCTTC
TRBJ2-1	few	TRBD2	TRBV12-3/TRBV12-4	CASSLGLAGWNEQFF	TGTGCCAGCAGTTTAGGCCTAGCGGGTTGGAATGAGCAGTTCTTC
TRBJ2-1	.	.	TRBV5-1	CASKIRDSGHEQFF	TGCGCCAGCAAGATCAGAGATTCAGGGCATGAGCAGTTCTTC
TRBJ1-6	many	TRBD1	TRBV25-1	CASSAHRDSNSPLHF	TGTGCCAGCAGTGCACACCGGGACAGTAATTCACCCCTCCACTTT
TRBJ2-2	.	TRBD1	TRBV5-1	CASSLDRAATGELFF	TGCGCCAGCAGCTTAGACAGGGCGGCCACCGGGGAGCTGTTTTTT
TRBJ2-5	few	.	TRBV14	CASSQDRAIGSQETQYF	TGTGCCAGCAGCCAAGATAGGGCTATCGGCAGCCAAGAGACCCAGTACTTC
TRBJ2-7	.	.	TRBV18	CASSPRTASWSEQYF	TGTGCCAGCTCCCCCAGGACGGCCTCATGGAGCGAGCAGTACTTC
TRBJ2-1	.	.	TRBV11-2	CASSPRGTRSNNEQFF	TGTGCCAGCAGCCCCCGGGGGACTCGCTCTAACAATGAGCAGTTCTTC
TRBJ1-6	many	.	TRBV12-3/TRBV12-4	CASSFPGPNSPLHF	TGTGCCAGCAGTTTCCCGGGGCCTAATTCACCCCTCCACTTT